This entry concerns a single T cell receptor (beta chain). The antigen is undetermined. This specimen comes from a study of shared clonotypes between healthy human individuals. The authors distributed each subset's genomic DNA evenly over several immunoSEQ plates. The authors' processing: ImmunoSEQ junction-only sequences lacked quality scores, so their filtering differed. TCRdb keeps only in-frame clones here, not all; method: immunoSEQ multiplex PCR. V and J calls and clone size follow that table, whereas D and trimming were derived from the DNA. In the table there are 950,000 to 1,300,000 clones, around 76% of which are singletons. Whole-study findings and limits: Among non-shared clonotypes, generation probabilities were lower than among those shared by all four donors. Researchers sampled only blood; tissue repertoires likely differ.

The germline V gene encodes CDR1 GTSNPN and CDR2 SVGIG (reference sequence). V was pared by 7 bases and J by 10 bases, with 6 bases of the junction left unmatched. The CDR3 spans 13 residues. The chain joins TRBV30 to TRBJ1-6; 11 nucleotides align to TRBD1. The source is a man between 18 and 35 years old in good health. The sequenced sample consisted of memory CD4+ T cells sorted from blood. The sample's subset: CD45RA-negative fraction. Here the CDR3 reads CAFQGQGASPLHF. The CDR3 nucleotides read TGTGCCTTCCAAGGACAGGGGGCATCACCCCTCCACTTT.